This TCR beta chain was identified in a study of cytomegalovirus exposure and HLA in healthy donors. On this clone: The antigen remains undetermined.

The germline V gene has CDR1 ENHRY and CDR2 SYGVKD. This CDR3 comprises 13 residues. The V end was cut by 6 bases, the J end by 4 bases, with 12 bases between. Study results and caveats: There were three CMV-associated chains whose specificity for CMV antigens was confirmed in vitro. Earlier analysis yielded a pattern in which most TCR beta V segments were productive about 87% or about 30% of the time.

The PCR contained 60 Vbeta and 13 Jbeta primers. Repertoires were generated with immunoSEQ multiplex PCR, while TCRdb's copy carries only in-frame clones and drops some. This table holds around 110,000 clones, 55% to 65% found once. The chain combines TRBV10-3 with TRBJ1-1; D perhaps matches TRBD1 (6 bases). Material for sequencing was PBMCs. This TCR was sampled from a woman between 40 and 55 years old in good health and CMV-seropositive. The CDR3 DNA is TGTGCCATCAGGCAGGGGTACGGCACTGAAGCTTTCTTT. Translation: CAIRQGYGTEAFF.